The entry that follows covers one T cell receptor beta chain sequence. Its matching antigen is unknown. The CDR3 covers 16 residues. Trimming at V came to 4 bases and at J to 3 bases, leaving 7 bases not matched to a gene. Germline V CDR1 and CDR2: SGHRS, YFSETQ. Clones were sequenced by immunoSEQ multiplex PCR, and TCRdb holds only the in-frame ones, with some missing. This sample has about 1.1 million clones, with around 82% found just once. The entry originates in a study of shared clonotypes between healthy human individuals. Findings of the study overall: Across subsets, estimated richness was generally greater for naive than for memory populations. It was the few donors that limited the genetic and exposure-history diversity represented.

The rearrangement joins TRBV5-1 to TRBJ2-3, with 11 bases fitting TRBD2. Material for sequencing was memory CD4+ T cells from PBMCs. As for subset: CD45RA-negative fraction. The TCR comes from a man aged 18-30 years in good health. Some clones in this sample may be carry-over from other donors' samples. Written as DNA, the CDR3 is TGCGCCAGCAGCCGTGGGACTAGCGGCCGAACAGATACGCAGTATTTT. Its protein product is CASSRGTSGRTDTQYF.